The TCR beta chain described here comes from a study of blood T cells in healthy people across ages (dated by TCRdb to between 2015 and 2016). For the wider study: Template switching captured roughly one uniquely barcoded TCR beta cDNA molecule per two T cells in model experiments. To track age-related changes in TCR beta repertoire diversity, the study relied on deep sequencing normalized with unique cDNA molecular identifiers. The donors were split into four age groups: young (average 16 years), middle-aged (around 37), aged (62) and long-lived (more than 80). Donors of different ages were randomly distributed across sequencing lanes to avoid experimental bias. For two donors (one aged 18 to 30 and one aged 80 or older), the study analyzed two additional independent replicas of 1 million unique cDNA reads from the same blood draw. The paper's findings and limits, for the study overall: Because donor CMV infection status was unknown, age-related changes in expanded clonotypes were potentially confounded. As age increased, observed TCR beta diversity per million T cells dropped in a roughly linear way, and a significant reduction was already evident by age 40. Observed TCR beta diversity correlated strongly with the percentage of naive T cells measured by flow cytometry. Estimates of total diversity based on one million sequenced T cells were regarded as lower bounds and as underestimates. Bulk unsorted PBMC profiling prevented conclusive comparison of naive and antigen-experienced compartments. Compared with the aged group, more naive CD4+ T cells, fewer expanded clones and increased TCR diversity were shown by the long-lived group, suggesting age selection.

As concerns this clonotype: Its binding antigen is unknown. Per-base qualities were not stored, and no clone one base away is much larger.

The CDR3 runs 15 amino acids, cysteine and phenylalanine included. The CDR3 DNA has 45 bases and is translated from base 1. CDR1 SEHNR and CDR2 FQNEAQ were looked up in the germline V gene (reference sequence). V is shortened by 1 base, J by 6 bases, and the region joining them spans 15 bases. The roughly 42 donors, aged roughly 6 to 95 years, were systemically healthy Caucasian individuals from Russia. Each donor gave 8 to 10 milliliters of peripheral blood, collected into EDTA-treated Vacutainer tubes. Ficoll-Paque density-gradient centrifugation was used to isolate PBMCs, with at least 6.5 million per sample. Total RNA was extracted from PBMCs with Trizol reagent, with at least 5.5 micrograms obtained per sample. The percentages of naive CD45RAhigh/CD27high T cells were determined by flow cytometry on a PBMC aliquot from every donor. Library prep was done by 5' RACE. The listed sequencing device is Illumina HiSeq 2500. A second PCR of about 6 to 12 cycles was performed with a sample-barcoded 5' primer and a J-beta primer mix. A template-switch 5' adaptor carrying 12 random nucleotides introduced a unique molecular identifier onto each TCR beta cDNA molecule. At least 2.5 million CDR3-containing paired-end reads were obtained from each sample. First-strand cDNA was synthesized from all RNA with the Mint cDNA synthesis kit, primed by a TRBC-specific oligonucleotide. Following uracil-DNA glycosylase treatment, all cDNA underwent a first 18-cycle PCR with the universal primers M1SS and BC2_uni_R. As for the authors' bioinformatics: For normalization, 1 million high-quality reads were randomly selected from each sample, with every read carrying a distinct molecular identifier. Reads with shared molecular identifiers were discarded instead of being binned into consensus sequences. MiTCR, set to a Q25 quality threshold and the strictest error-elimination algorithm, was used for CDR3 identification, clonotype clustering and error correction. A nonparametric unseen species model with Euler transformation was used to estimate a lower bound on total TCR beta diversity. TCRdb's own reprocessing of the public reads used fastp at Q25 and MiXCR and kept productive beta chains. Merged by CDR3 protein, the rows form single entries marked with the most common genes and DNA. The V and J calls and clone size are TCRdb's, not the authors'. The sample data list about a million distinct CDR3 sequences, and roughly 50% of these were observed just once. 20% to 25% of the sample goes to the ten largest clones.

Sequencing used blood. The rearrangement joined TRBV7-9 to TRBJ1-1; a confident D gene designation cannot be given. The sequence was collected from a woman aged 55-75 years in good health. The nucleotide sequence reads TGTGCCAGCAGCTTAGTTTGGGGAGAGTGGTCTGAAGCTTTCTTT. The encoded protein is CASSLVWGEWSEAFF.